The present T cell receptor beta chain was sequenced within a study of shared clonotypes between healthy human individuals. Broader study findings: Clonotype sharing across a few donors was observed for 4.5% to 6.5% of naive CD4 clonotypes.

About this clone itself: Its antigen is not identified.

Deep was the level at which the assay was run. Genomic DNA of every subset was divided equally among multiple immunoSEQ plates. TCRdb keeps only in-frame clones here, not all; method: immunoSEQ multiplex PCR. In the table there are hundreds of thousands of clones, 95% to 98% of which are singletons. The sample consisted of naive CD4+ T cells sorted from blood. The subset was: CD45RA+ positively selected. The TCR was taken from a woman in her thirties in good health.

CDR3 in amino acids: CASRFWGRGYEQYF. In DNA, the CDR3 is TGTGCCAGCAGGTTTTGGGGGAGGGGCTACGAGCAGTACTTC. The chain couples TRBV6-5 to TRBJ2-7, with 7 bases aligning to TRBD2. The trim removed 6 bases at V and 3 bases at J, leaving 8 bases unmatched. The CDR3 has 14 residues. The germline CDR1 and CDR2 sequences are MNHEY and SVGAGI.